A single sample gave rise to the 2 T cell receptor beta chains below, sequenced in a study of blood T cell repertoires in COVID-19. Clones were sequenced by immunoSEQ multiplex PCR, and TCRdb holds only the in-frame ones, with some missing. Of 160,000 or so clones listed, under 90% are singletons. The specimen was PBMCs or T cells enriched from blood (not recorded which). The receptor set was obtained from a man aged 55 to 69 who had recovered from COVID-19.

This chain links TRBV5-1 with TRBJ2-1; 7 bases fit TRBD1. CDR1 is SGHRS, CDR2 YFSETQ, per germline. This CDR3 has 15 amino acids. Trimming cost V 3 bases and J 5 bases; bases outside gene matches: 8. In DNA form, the CDR3 reads TGCGCCAGCAGCTATCAGACAGGGTATGACAATGAGCAGTTCTTC. This sequence encodes CASSYQTGYDNEQFF.

The V and J genes are TRBV7-2 and TRBJ1-5; D gene unclear. The CDR3 is made up of 15 amino acids. Germline V CDR1 and CDR2: SGHTA, FQGNSA. V was trimmed by 1 base and J by 3 bases, leaving 10 bases between them. CDR3 coding DNA: TGTGCCAGCAGCTTAGTGGGCCAGAACAATCAGCCCCAGCATTTT. Protein: CASSLVGQNNQPQHF. Full variable domain (rest looked up from reference TRBV7-2 and TRBJ1-5): GAGVSQSPSNKVTEKGKDVELRCDPISGHTALYWYRQSLGQGLEFLIYFQGNSAPDKSGLPSDRFSAERTGGSVSTLTIQRTQQEDSAVYLCASSLVGQNNQPQHFGDGTRLSIL.